Given below is one TCR beta chain in context. This may be a read error, as it is one base from a much larger clone. This specimen comes from a study of blood T cells in healthy people across ages. The CDR3 covers 14 residues. The germline gives CDR1 MGHDK, CDR2 SYGVNS. A second PCR of 7 to 11 cycles used a sample-barcoded 5' primer and a J-beta primer mix. TCRdb itself ran the 5' RACE reads through MiXCR, one entry per CDR3 protein. The sample gives about 620,000 distinct CDR3 sequences, about 51% of which show up once; about 13% is in the top ten. The clonotype comes from a woman at least 80 years old in good health. The chain has TRBV25-1 and TRBJ2-1; 7 bases line up with TRBD2. Sequencing input: blood. Here the CDR3 DNA reads TGTGCCGGCAGTGAAAGTCCAGCGGGGTCTGAGCAGTTCTTC. This codes for CAGSESPAGSEQFF.